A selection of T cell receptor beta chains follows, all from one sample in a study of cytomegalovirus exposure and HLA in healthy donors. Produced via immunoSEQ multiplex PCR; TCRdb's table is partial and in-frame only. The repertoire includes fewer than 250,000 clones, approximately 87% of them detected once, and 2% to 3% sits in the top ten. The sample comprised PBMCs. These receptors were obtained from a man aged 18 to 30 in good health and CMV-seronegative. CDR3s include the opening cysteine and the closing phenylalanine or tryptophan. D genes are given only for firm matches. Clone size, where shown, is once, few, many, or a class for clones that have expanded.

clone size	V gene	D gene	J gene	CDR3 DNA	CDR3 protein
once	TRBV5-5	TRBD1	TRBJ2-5	TGTGCCAGCAGCTTGACGGACAGGGGGTTAGAAGAGACCCAGTACTTC	CASSLTDRGLEETQYF
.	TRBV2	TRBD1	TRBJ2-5	TGTGCCAGCAACCGGGACAGGGGGCAACAAGAGACCCAGTACTTC	CASNRDRGQQETQYF
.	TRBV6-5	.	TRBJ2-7	TGTGCCAGCAGCCCCCCAAGGAGAGGGTCCTACGAGCAGTACTTC	CASSPPRRGSYEQYF
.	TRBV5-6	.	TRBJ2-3	TGTGCCAGCAGTATTCTAAGCACAGATACGCAGTATTTT	CASSILSTDTQYF
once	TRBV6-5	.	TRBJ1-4	TGTGCCAGCAGTTGGACAGTGGGCAATGAAAAACTGTTTTTT	CASSWTVGNEKLFF
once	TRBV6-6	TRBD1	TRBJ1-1	TGTGCCAGCAGTTACTCCCTCGGCCAGGGGGACACTGAAGCTTTCTTT	CASSYSLGQGDTEAFF
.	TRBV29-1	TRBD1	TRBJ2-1	TGCAGCGGGGCGGGACAGGGAATTATTGAGCAGTTCTTC	CSGAGQGIIEQFF
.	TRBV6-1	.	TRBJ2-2	TGTGCCAGCACCTCCGGGGGCACCGGGGAGCTGTTTTTT	CASTSGGTGELFF
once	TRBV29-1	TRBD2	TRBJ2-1	TGCAGCGTTGAAGGGACTAGCGGGAGGTTCTCCTACAATGAGCAGTTCTTC	CSVEGTSGRFSYNEQFF
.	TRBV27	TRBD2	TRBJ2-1	TGTGCCAGCAGTTCCGGGACTAGCGGAGCCAATGAGCAGTTCTTC	CASSSGTSGANEQFF
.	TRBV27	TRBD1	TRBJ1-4	TGTGCCAGCAGAACCCAATACAGGGGGGGTGAAAAACTGTTTTTT	CASRTQYRGGEKLFF
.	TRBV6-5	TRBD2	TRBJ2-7	TGTGCCAGCAGTTACTCTAGCGGGGGGGCCTGGGGCGAGCAGTACTTC	CASSYSSGGAWGEQYF
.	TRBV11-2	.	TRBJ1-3	TGTGCCAGCAGCTTAATCCCGGCGGGAATGGTCTCTGGAAACACCATATATTTT	CASSLIPAGMVSGNTIYF
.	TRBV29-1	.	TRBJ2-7	TGCAGCGTTCGGGGGATATCCTACGAGCAGTACTTC	CSVRGISYEQYF
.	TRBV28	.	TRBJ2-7	TGTGCCAGCAGCTTAGGGGTAGGGAGGGAGCAGTACTTC	CASSLGVGREQYF
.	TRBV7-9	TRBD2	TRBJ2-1	TGTGCCAGCAGCCTTCGGACTAGCGGGGTCCTTGAGCAGTTCTTC	CASSLRTSGVLEQFF
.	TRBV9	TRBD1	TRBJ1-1	TGTGCCAGCAGCCCCCGAGGGACAGTAAACACTGAAGCTTTCTTT	CASSPRGTVNTEAFF
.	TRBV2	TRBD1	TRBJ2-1	TGTGCCAGCTCCCCATACGGGACAGGTTTGAATGAGCAGTTCTTC	CASSPYGTGLNEQFF
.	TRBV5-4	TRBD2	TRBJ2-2	TGTGCCAGCAGCTCCCCTAGCGGTCCAACCGGGGAGCTGTTTTTT	CASSSPSGPTGELFF
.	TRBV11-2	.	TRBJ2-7	TGTGCCAGCAGCTCCGAGGGTGAGGAGCAGTACTTC	CASSSEGEEQYF
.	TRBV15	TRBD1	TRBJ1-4	TGTGCCACCAGCCTGGACAGGGGGCGATTATTCGAAAAACTGTTTTTT	CATSLDRGRLFEKLFF
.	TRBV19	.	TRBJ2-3	TGTGCCAGTAGTGACTGGCAGGGGGGCAATACGCAGTATTTT	CASSDWQGGNTQYF
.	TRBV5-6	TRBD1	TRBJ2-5	TGTGCCAGCAGCTTGTCGCACAGGGGAGAGACCCAGTACTTC	CASSLSHRGETQYF
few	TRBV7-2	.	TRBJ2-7	TGTGCCAGCAGCTCCTACTACGAGCAGTACTTC	CASSSYYEQYF
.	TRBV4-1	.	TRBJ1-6	TGCGCCAGCAGCCAAGGGGTGCTCACCCGCCGGGGGTCACCCCTCCACTTT	CASSQGVLTRRGSPLHF
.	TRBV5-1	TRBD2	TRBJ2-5	TGCGCCAGCAGCTTGGGTGGGACTAGTCAAGAGACCCAGTACTTC	CASSLGGTSQETQYF
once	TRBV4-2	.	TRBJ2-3	TGTGCCAGCAGCCAAGATTCGGAGGGTCGAGGGACAGATACGCAGTATTTT	CASSQDSEGRGTDTQYF
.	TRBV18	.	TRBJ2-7	TGTGCCAGCTCATCTACAGGGCCCGGCGAGCAGTACTTC	CASSSTGPGEQYF
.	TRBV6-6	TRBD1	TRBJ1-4	TGTGCCAGCAGAGCACAGACAGGGCATGAAAAACTGTTTTTT	CASRAQTGHEKLFF
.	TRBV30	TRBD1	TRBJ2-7	TGTGCCTGGAGTCGGCAGGGGGCAATCTACGAGCAGTACTTC	CAWSRQGAIYEQYF
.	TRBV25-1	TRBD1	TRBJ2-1	TGTGCCAGCAGTGCTAGGGGGCTACGGTTCTTC	CASSARGLRFF
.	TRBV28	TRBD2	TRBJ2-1	TGTGCCAGCAGTTTAACGCTAGCGGGAGTCGGTGAGCAGTTCTTC	CASSLTLAGVGEQFF
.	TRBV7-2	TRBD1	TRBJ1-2	TGTGCCAGCAGCCTCCCCCGGACAGGGACTAACTCCTATGGCTACACCTTC	CASSLPRTGTNSYGYTF
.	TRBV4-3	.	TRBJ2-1	TGCGCCAGCAGCCAAGAAAGCGTAGGGGTTACGTTGTACAATGAGCAGTTCTTC	CASSQESVGVTLYNEQFF
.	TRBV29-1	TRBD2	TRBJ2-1	TGCAGCGTGAGAATAGCGGGAGGGTCCAATGAGCAGTTCTTC	CSVRIAGGSNEQFF
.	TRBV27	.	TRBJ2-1	TGTGCCAGCAGTTCATTCAGGCACAATGAGCAGTTCTTC	CASSSFRHNEQFF
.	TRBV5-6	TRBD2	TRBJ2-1	TGTGCCAGCAGCTGGGGTGGACTAGCGGCCGGTGAGCAGTTCTTC	CASSWGGLAAGEQFF
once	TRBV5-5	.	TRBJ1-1	TGTGCCAGCAGCCCAAGACTACAGAAAAACACTGAAGCTTTCTTT	CASSPRLQKNTEAFF
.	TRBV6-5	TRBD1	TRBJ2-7	TGTGCCAGCAGTTACCCTACAGGGGCGCAGTACTTC	CASSYPTGAQYF
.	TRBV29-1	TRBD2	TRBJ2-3	TGCAGCGTTGAAAGGGAGGGCCTGACAGATACGCAGTATTTT	CSVEREGLTDTQYF
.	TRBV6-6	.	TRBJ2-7	TGTGCCAGCAGTAATTCGGACACCTCCTACGAGCAGTACTTC	CASSNSDTSYEQYF
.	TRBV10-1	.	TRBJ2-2	TGCGCCAGCAGTGAGACATACACCGGGGAGCTGTTTTTT	CASSETYTGELFF
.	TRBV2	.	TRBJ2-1	TGTGCCAGCGGGGGGAATGAGCAGTTCTTC	CASGGNEQFF
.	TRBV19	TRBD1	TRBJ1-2	TGTGCCAGTAGCACTCGTGGGCAGGGGGCGTGGTATGGCTACACCTTC	CASSTRGQGAWYGYTF
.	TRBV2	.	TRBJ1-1	TGTGCCAGCAGCGTAGACAGGAGCACTGAAGCTTTCTTT	CASSVDRSTEAFF
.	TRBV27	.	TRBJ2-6	TGTGCCAGCAGTTTATCCGGAGGGGTCGGGGCCAACGTCCTGACTTTC	CASSLSGGVGANVLTF
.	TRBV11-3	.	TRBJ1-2	TGTGCCAGCAGCTTATCCGCAGGAGGGGATGGCTACACCTTC	CASSLSAGGDGYTF
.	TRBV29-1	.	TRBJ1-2	TGCAGCGTTGAAGAGGGGGGGAGGAACTATGGCTACACCTTC	CSVEEGGRNYGYTF
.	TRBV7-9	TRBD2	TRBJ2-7	TGTGCCAGCAGCTTAGACGGAGTTAGCGGGGGCCAAAGCTCCTACGAGCAGTACTTC	CASSLDGVSGGQSSYEQYF
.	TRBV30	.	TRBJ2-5	TGTGCCTGGAGCGGTCCCCAAGAGACCCAGTACTTC	CAWSGPQETQYF